The clone carrying this TCR beta chain was counted only a few times. Germline CDR1 and CDR2: SGHTA and FQGNSA. The length of the CDR3 is 16 residues. Trimming shortened V by 5 bases and J by 0 bases, and 15 bases separated the two germline ends. MiXCR, applied by TCRdb to the 5' RACE reads, yields one record per CDR3 protein. The sample records around 200,000 distinct CDR3 sequences, roughly 27% being singletons. This sample stems from a study of T-cell memory formation after mild COVID-19. Sequenced sample: PBMCs or a T cell subset sorted from them (not recorded which). This clonotype was sampled from an adult woman who had mild COVID-19 (a few samples of this study predate the infection). Cell type and time point are not known. The chain couples TRBV7-2 to TRBJ2-3; D gene unclear. CDR3 sequence (DNA): TGTGCCAGCAGCCGCGGAGTGCCTCCTAGCACAGATACGCAGTATTTT. It specifies CASSRGVPPSTDTQYF.